This T cell receptor beta chain comes out of a study of cytomegalovirus exposure and HLA in healthy donors. Points from the study as a whole: Presence/absence analyses supposed approximately even sequencing depth among donors.

In regard to this clone: Its target is not known.

This PCR relied on a set of 60 Vbeta primers and 13 Jbeta primers. Repertoires were generated with immunoSEQ multiplex PCR, while TCRdb's copy carries only in-frame clones and drops some. The data show 150,000 or so clones, with around 73% seen just once and roughly 1.7% held by the top ten. Per germline, CDR1 MNHEY and CDR2 SVGAGI. The CDR3 is made up of 14 amino acids. Trimming left V 0 bases short and J 10 bases short, with 13 bases between. The TCR sequence derives from a woman in her late teens or twenties in good health and CMV-seronegative. Sequencing input: PBMCs. The chain is built from TRBV6-5 and TRBJ1-5; D remains unclear. In DNA, the CDR3 is TGTGCCAGCAGTTACTCAAGACTCGGCGGCCCCCAGCATTTT. Amino acid sequence: CASSYSRLGGPQHF.